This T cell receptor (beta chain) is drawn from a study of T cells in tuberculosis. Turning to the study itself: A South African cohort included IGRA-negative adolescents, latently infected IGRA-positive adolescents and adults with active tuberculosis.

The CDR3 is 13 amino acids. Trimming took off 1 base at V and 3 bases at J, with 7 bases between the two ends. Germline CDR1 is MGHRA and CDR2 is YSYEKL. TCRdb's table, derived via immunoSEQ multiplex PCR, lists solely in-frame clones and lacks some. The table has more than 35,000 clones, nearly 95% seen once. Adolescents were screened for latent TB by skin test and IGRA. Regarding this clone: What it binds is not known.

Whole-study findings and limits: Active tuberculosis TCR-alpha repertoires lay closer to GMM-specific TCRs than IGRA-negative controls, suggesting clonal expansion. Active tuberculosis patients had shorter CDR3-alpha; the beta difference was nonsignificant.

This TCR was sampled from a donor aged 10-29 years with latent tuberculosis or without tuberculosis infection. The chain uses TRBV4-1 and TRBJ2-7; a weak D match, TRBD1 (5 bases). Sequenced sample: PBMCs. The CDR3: CASSQARDYEQYF. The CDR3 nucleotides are TGCGCCAGCAGCCAAGCCAGGGACTACGAGCAGTACTTC.